The 13 T cell receptor beta chains presented below share a single source sample, sequenced in a study of chemoradiotherapy in HPV16-positive cancers. Some clones are missing from TCRdb's copy, which holds only in-frame ones; the method was immunoSEQ multiplex PCR. Found here are about 9,600 clones, about 80% of them singletons; the top ten hold approximately 13%. The specimen comprised tumor tissue, sampled from a patient who underwent chemoradiotherapy. These receptors originate from a human donor with HPV-associated anogenital cancer.

The chain links TRBV7-3 to TRBJ2-3, with TRBD2 identical over 13 bases. The germline CDR1 and CDR2 sequences are SGHTA and FQGTGA. The CDR3 covers 15 residues. Unmatched junction bases numbered 5, after V lost 5 bases and J lost 6 bases. CDR3 sequence reads: CASSRLAGGGDTQYF. The CDR3 DNA follows: TGTGCCAGCAGCAGACTAGCGGGGGGCGGGGATACGCAGTATTTT.

On this clone itself: At one of its ends the junction is not consistent with the germline gene, which may arise from a read error. This chain joins TRBV29-1 and TRBJ2-7; weak D call: TRBD1 (5 bases). The CDR3 extends over 15 amino acids. Germline V gene data show CDR1 as SQVTM and CDR2 as ANQGSEA. The CDR3 bases are TGCAGCGTTGAAGTCCAGGGTGGCCTCTCCGACGAGCAGTACTTC. Residues: CSVEVQGGLSDEQYF.

The chain employs TRBV28 and TRBJ2-3; D unresolved. V lost 6 bases to trimming and J lost 4 bases, with 20 bases between them. CDR3 size: 16 residues. Looked up from germline, CDR1 is MDHEN and CDR2 is SYDVKM. In nucleotides, the CDR3 is TGTGCCAGCAGCCTCCGTCAAGGGCTCCGGCCAGATACGCAGTATTTT. This codes for CASSLRQGLRPDTQYF.

J is TRBJ2-5 and V is TRBV6-1; D ambiguous. From germline, CDR1 is MNHNS and CDR2 SASEGT. The CDR3 spans 13 residues. V was pared by 4 bases and J by 8 bases, with 14 bases between. The CDR3, as DNA: TGTGCCAGCAGTGGGGGTCCAATCGTAACCCAGTACTTC. The encoded protein is CASSGGPIVTQYF.

This clone was seen more than once but under ten times. This chain uses TRBV5-1 with TRBJ2-3, with TRBD2 matching over 10 bases. This CDR3 comprises 16 residues. CDR1 and CDR2 from the germline V gene are SGHRS and YFSETQ. The junction had 6 bases not matched to a gene; V was cut back by 0 bases and J by 5 bases. The CDR3 DNA reads TGCGCCAGCAGCTTGGAAGCTAGCGGGGGAGGAGATACGCAGTATTTT. Its protein is CASSLEASGGGDTQYF.

The V call is TRBV4-1, the J call TRBJ1-1, with TRBD1 identical over 7 bases. This CDR3 comprises 15 residues. CDR1 and CDR2 (germline): MGHRA, YSYEKL. The junction had 6 bases not matched to a gene; V was cut back by 3 bases and J by 2 bases. The CDR3 region is CASSHPQGRNTEAFF. CDR3 DNA sequence: TGCGCCAGCAGCCACCCACAGGGGAGAAACACTGAAGCTTTCTTT.

This sequence joins TRBV7-3 and TRBJ2-2; 10 nucleotides line up with TRBD2. The CDR3 length is 16 residues. Germline V gene data show CDR1 as SGHTA and CDR2 as FQGTGA. V lost 5 bases, J lost 5 bases, and 8 bases stayed unmatched. Written as DNA, the CDR3 is TGTGCCAGCAGCCCACGACCGGGACTAGCGACCGGGGAGCTGTTTTTT. Amino acids: CASSPRPGLATGELFF.

In its sample, this clone was seen once. The V gene is TRBV27, the J gene TRBJ2-5, with 8 bases matching TRBD1. The J call is in doubt because the DNA end fits TRBJ2-7 better. CDR3 length: 16 amino acids. Germline CDR1 and CDR2: MNHEY and SMNVEV (reference sequence). This CDR3 is CASSSSRPDRVDEQYF. DNA for the CDR3: TGTGCCAGCAGTTCCTCCCGACCGGACAGGGTCGACGAGCAGTACTTC.

The J gene is TRBJ1-3, the V gene TRBV7-9; 8 positions match TRBD1. The length of the CDR3 is 16 residues. Germline V gives CDR1 SEHNR, CDR2 FQNEAQ (reference sequence). The trim removed 6 bases at V and 4 bases at J, leaving 11 bases unmatched. For the CDR3, the DNA is TGTGCCAGCAGTTTACGTACAGGGGGTACGGGAAACACCATATATTTT. Protein sequence: CASSLRTGGTGNTIYF.

The rearrangement links TRBV5-8 to TRBJ2-5, with D perhaps TRBD1 (6 bases). V was pared by 2 bases and J by 1 base, with 9 bases between. The CDR3 contains 14 residues. Germline V gene lookup returns CDR1 SGHTS and CDR2 YDEGEE. The CDR3 spells CASSFGQSQETQYF. The CDR3 DNA follows: TGTGCCAGCAGCTTCGGACAGAGCCAAGAGACCCAGTACTTC. Variable domain in full (rest from reference TRBV5-8 and TRBJ2-5): EAGVTQSPTHLIKTRGQQATLRCSPISGHTSVYWYQQALGLGLQFLLWYDEGEERNRGNFPPRFSGRQFPNYSSELNVNALELEDSALYLCASSFGQSQETQYFGPGTRLLVL.

The chain couples TRBV4-1 to TRBJ2-3; the D is unclear. Trimming cost V 0 bases and J 3 bases, with 7 bases left between them. Germline lookup yields CDR1 MGHRA and CDR2 YSYEKL. The CDR3 is 14 amino acids. CDR3 nucleotide sequence: TGCGCCAGCAGCCAAGACAGGTCGACAGATACGCAGTATTTT. Protein product: CASSQDRSTDTQYF.

This chain connects TRBV9 to TRBJ1-2, with D unresolved. Germline V gene lookup returns CDR1 SGDLS and CDR2 YYNGEE. The CDR3 is 14 residues long. Trimming cost V 3 bases and J 2 bases, with 11 bases left between them. CDR3 protein: CASSASRGNYGYTF. For the CDR3, the DNA is TGTGCCAGCAGCGCCTCGCGAGGGAACTATGGCTACACCTTC. Based on the CDR3 plus reference TRBV9 and TRBJ1-2, the full variable domain is DSGVTQTPKHLITATGQRVTLRCSPRSGDLSVYWYQQSLDQGLQFLIQYYNGEERAKGNILERFSAQQFPDLHSELNLSSLELGDSALYFCASSASRGNYGYTFGSGTRLTVV.

V gene TRBV11-3 combines with J gene TRBJ2-1; 9 nucleotides align to TRBD2. Germline assignment: CDR1 SGHNT and CDR2 YENEEA. J lost 10 bases, V lost 6 bases, and 13 bases had no gene match. This CDR3 region has 15 residues. The CDR3 coding sequence is TGTGCCAGCAGTCTGGGCGGGGGGGCCAATCGGGAGCAGTTCTTC. Residues: CASSLGGGANREQFF.